This T cell receptor beta chain was documented in a study of T cells in localized non-small cell lung cancer. The protocol was immunoSEQ multiplex PCR, while the TCRdb copy is restricted to in-frame clones and leaves out a portion. Of over 70,000 clones in the sample, 70% to 90% were seen once. Findings and limits, study-wide: Researchers found a median around 61 of the top 100 tumor clones in adjacent lung.

Germline CDR1 and CDR2: SGHTA and FQGNSA. V was shortened by 1 base and J by 0 bases, with 9 bases between the two germline ends. The CDR3 length is 15 residues. A remark on this clone: Its antigen is unidentified.

The origin of this receptor is a male donor older than 55 with stage III squamous cell lung carcinoma. Sequencing was performed on peripheral blood, taken before any cancer treatment. This chain uses TRBV7-2 with TRBJ1-1; no reliable D call. In DNA form, the CDR3 reads TGTGCCAGCAGCTTAGTCCCGACATTGAACACTGAAGCTTTCTTT. Translated: CASSLVPTLNTEAFF.